What follows are 26 T cell receptor beta chains derived from one specimen sequenced in a study of CXCR3-negative and CXCR3-positive naive CD8 T cells. Whole-study results and caveats: CXCR3-expressing naive cells carried TRB CDR3s more hydrophobic than those of CXCR3-negative naive cells.

Antigens of these TCRs are unknown. TRB cDNA libraries were made by UMI-labeled 5' RACE. Following a re-call of the 5' RACE reads, TCRdb has one entry per CDR3 protein and lacks DNA. This sample contains about 89,000 distinct CDR3 sequences. The sequencing input was naive CXCR3+ CD8+ T cells from blood. As for subset: CD45RO-CCR7+CD27+CD95- naive CD8+ T cells expressing CXCR3 (TNR3+). These receptors all come from a human donor in good health. Some clones in this sample may be carry-over from other donors' samples.

The chain has TRBV29-1 and TRBJ2-5. The CDR3 has 16 amino acids. Germline V lookup: CDR1 SQVTM, CDR2 ANQGSEA. The CDR3 sequence: CSVEDPWTSSQETQYF.

The rearrangement uses TRBV7-9 and TRBJ2-5; TCRdb proposes TRBD2, but this gene call is untestable without DNA. Germline CDR1 SEHNR, CDR2 FQNEAQ (reference sequence). The CDR3 runs to 15 residues. CDR3 sequence reads: CASSRPGLEVETQYF.

V is TRBV20-1 and J is TRBJ2-7; the D gene TCRdb calls, TRBD2, cannot be checked with no DNA. CDR1 is DFQATT and CDR2 is SNEGSKA in the germline V gene (reference sequence). The CDR3 has 14 residues. The CDR3 loop reads CSARGTSGTYEQYF.

This chain links TRBV4-2 with TRBJ1-2; absent DNA, TCRdb's TRBD1 call cannot be checked. The CDR3 length is 16 residues. Germline CDR1 LGHNA, CDR2 YNFKEQ. The CDR3 here is CASSQDRGGIFYGYTF.

The chain employs TRBV27 and TRBJ1-5; no DNA is available, so the TRBD1 call from TCRdb remains unchecked. The CDR3 extends over 14 amino acids. Germline V gene lookup returns CDR1 MNHEY and CDR2 SMNVEV (reference sequence). CDR3 loop: CASSLQGFNQPQHF.

V and J are TRBV13 and TRBJ2-7; TCRdb proposes TRBD1, but this gene call is untestable without DNA. The germline V gene encodes CDR1 PRHDT and CDR2 FYEKMQ (reference sequence). The CDR3 contains 14 residues. CDR3 in amino acids: CASSSRQGPYEQYF.

This chain joins TRBV28 and TRBJ2-7; the TCRdb call, TRBD1, lacks DNA for checking. The CDR3 has 15 residues. The V gene's germline CDR1 is MDHEN and CDR2 SYDVKM. CDR3 residues: CASSLIGDPSYEQYF.

The genes are TRBV6-4 and TRBJ2-1; TCRdb calls TRBD2, which cannot be checked without DNA. In germline, CDR1 is MRHNA, CDR2 SNTAGT. This CDR3 has 15 residues. The CDR3 loop reads CASSATSGAYNEQFF.

The chain joins TRBV4-2 to TRBJ2-7; the D call from TCRdb, TRBD1, cannot be confirmed without DNA. CDR3 length: 15 amino acids. Germline V gives CDR1 LGHNA, CDR2 YNFKEQ. The CDR3 here is CASSQSPGQAYEQYF.

The chain joins TRBV29-1 to TRBJ2-7; the D gene TCRdb calls, TRBD1, cannot be checked with no DNA. CDR1 SQVTM and CDR2 ANQGSEA come from the germline V gene. This CDR3 spans 14 amino acids. CDR3 sequence reads: CSVARQGASYEQYF.

The genes are TRBV9 and TRBJ2-1; TCRdb names TRBD1, which stays unverified in the absence of DNA. This CDR3 spans 15 amino acids. Germline V gene lookup returns CDR1 SGDLS and CDR2 YYNGEE. This chain's CDR3 is CASSVVGGSINEQFF. The variable domain in full, completed from reference TRBV9 and TRBJ2-1, reads DSGVTQTPKHLITATGQRVTLRCSPRSGDLSVYWYQQSLDQGLQFLIQYYNGEERAKGNILERFSAQQFPDLHSELNLSSLELGDSALYFCASSVVGGSINEQFFGPGTRLTVL.

The CDR3 spells CASSPGGREEAFF. This chain links TRBV11-2 with TRBJ1-1. There are 13 residues in the CDR3. Per the germline V gene, CDR1 is SGHAT and CDR2 is FQNNGV.

This chain uses TRBV29-1 with TRBJ2-7. Looked up from germline, CDR1 is SQVTM and CDR2 is ANQGSEA. The CDR3 covers 12 residues. CDR3 region: CSVEKYNYEQYF.

The chain employs TRBV28 and TRBJ2-7; TCRdb calls TRBD1, which cannot be checked without DNA. Germline-derived CDR1 and CDR2 are MDHEN and SYDVKM. This CDR3 has 15 amino acids. The CDR3 reads CASTSPGQGAYEQYF.

The rearrangement links TRBV12-3 or TRBV12-4 to TRBJ2-7; without DNA, the TCRdb call of TRBD1 cannot be checked. CDR3 length: 16 residues. CDR3: CASSYYSAGGGYEQYF.

The chain has TRBV7-9 and TRBJ2-3. The CDR3 length is 18 residues. From germline, CDR1 is SEHNR and CDR2 FQNEAQ (reference sequence). CDR3 in amino acids: CASSLANSGSYPTDTQYF. Full variable domain (rest looked up from reference TRBV7-9 and TRBJ2-3): DTGVSQNPRHKITKRGQNVTFRCDPISEHNRLYWYRQTLGQGPEFLTYFQNEAQLEKSRLLSDRFSAERPKGSFSTLEIQRTEQGDSAMYLCASSLANSGSYPTDTQYFGPGTRLTVL.

The chain couples TRBV4-3 to TRBJ2-6; with no DNA, the TCRdb D assignment of TRBD2 cannot be verified. The germline CDR1 and CDR2 sequences are LGHNA and YSLEER. This CDR3 is 17 amino acids long. The chain's CDR3 is CASSRSGGTSGANVLTF.

The chain recombines TRBV20-1 with TRBJ2-1; the TCRdb call, TRBD1, lacks DNA for checking. There are 15 residues in the CDR3. The V gene's germline CDR1 is DFQATT and CDR2 SNEGSKA (reference sequence). CDR3: CSARVRGSAYNEQFF.

The chain is built from TRBV12-3 or TRBV12-4 and TRBJ1-5. The CDR3 sequence is 14 residues long. The CDR3 here is CASSPRVPNQPQHF.

V usage is TRBV6-5 and J usage is TRBJ2-2. CDR1 is MNHEY and CDR2 is SVGAGI in the germline V gene. The CDR3 consists of 16 residues. The CDR3 spells CASSYSMGTNTGELFF.

This sequence joins TRBV7-9 and TRBJ2-5; TCRdb lists TRBD1, though no DNA is available to test this call. The CDR3 loop spans 16 amino acids. CDR1 is SEHNR and CDR2 is FQNEAQ in the germline V gene (reference sequence). The CDR3 loop reads CASSHPGDRRAETQYF.

The rearrangement uses TRBV7-2 and TRBJ2-5; as DNA is missing, the TRBD2 call by TCRdb cannot be tested. The V gene's germline CDR1 is SGHTA and CDR2 FQGNSA. This CDR3 spans 18 amino acids. The CDR3 spells CASSSRVLAGVSGETQYF. The full variable domain, in which reference TRBV7-2 and TRBJ2-5 provide the parts outside the CDR3, is GAGVSQSPSNKVTEKGKDVELRCDPISGHTALYWYRQSLGQGLEFLIYFQGNSAPDKSGLPSDRFSAERTGGSVSTLTIQRTQQEDSAVYLCASSSRVLAGVSGETQYFGPGTRLLVL.

The rearrangement joins TRBV12-3 or TRBV12-4 to TRBJ2-1; the D gene TCRdb calls, TRBD2, cannot be checked with no DNA. There are 15 residues in the CDR3. The CDR3 is CASTQSGGRMYEQFF.

The chain employs TRBV28 and TRBJ1-4; TCRdb's D call, TRBD1, is unchecked because there is no DNA. CDR1 MDHEN and CDR2 SYDVKM come from the germline V gene. CDR3 length: 15 amino acids. The CDR3 sequence: CASSPRTGGDEKLFF.

V is TRBV7-3 and J is TRBJ2-7; TCRdb names TRBD2, which stays unverified in the absence of DNA. Germline V gene data show CDR1 as SGHTA and CDR2 as FQGTGA. CDR3 length equals 15 residues. CDR3 residues: CASSPTSGDYYEQYF.

Here the CDR3 reads CSVPGDLEQFF. This sequence joins TRBV29-1 and TRBJ2-1; TCRdb picks TRBD1, but there is no DNA to check that call. CDR3 length equals 11 residues. Per the germline V gene, CDR1 is SQVTM and CDR2 is ANQGSEA.